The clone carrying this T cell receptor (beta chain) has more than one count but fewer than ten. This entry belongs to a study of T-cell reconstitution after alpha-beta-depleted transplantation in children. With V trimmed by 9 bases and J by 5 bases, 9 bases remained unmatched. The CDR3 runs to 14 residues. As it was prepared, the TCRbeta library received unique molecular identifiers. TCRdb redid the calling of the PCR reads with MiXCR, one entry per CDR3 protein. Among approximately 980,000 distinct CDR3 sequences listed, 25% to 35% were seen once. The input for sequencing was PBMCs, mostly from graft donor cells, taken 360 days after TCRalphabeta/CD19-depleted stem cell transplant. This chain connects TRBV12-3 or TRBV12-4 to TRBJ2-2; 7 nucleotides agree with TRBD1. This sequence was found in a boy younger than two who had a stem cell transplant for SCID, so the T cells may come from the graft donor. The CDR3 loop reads CASTSGGGTGELFF. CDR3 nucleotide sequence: TGTGCCAGTACTTCAGGGGGTGGTACCGGGGAGCTGTTTTTT.